Sequencing of this TCR beta chain was carried out in a study of T cell responses to AZD1222 COVID-19 vaccine. General observations from the study: Baseline seropositivity characterized only a handful of AZD1222 recipients.

About this clone: Its antigen is not known.

This CDR3 spans 14 amino acids. V lost 3 bases, J lost 0 bases, and 9 bases lay in between. Germline CDR1 reads DFQATT; CDR2 reads SNEGSKA (reference sequence). Here immunoSEQ multiplex PCR was the method, and the copy in TCRdb shows in-frame clones only, minus some. Of some 160,000 clones listed, more than 85% are singletons. The sequence derives from an adult in good health. The source was peripheral blood, collected on day 0 of AZD1222 vaccination. The rearrangement joins TRBV20-1 to TRBJ2-1; D is unclear. This CDR3 is CSASPLSSYNEQFF. In nucleotides, the CDR3 is TGCAGTGCTAGTCCTCTGAGCTCCTACAATGAGCAGTTCTTC.